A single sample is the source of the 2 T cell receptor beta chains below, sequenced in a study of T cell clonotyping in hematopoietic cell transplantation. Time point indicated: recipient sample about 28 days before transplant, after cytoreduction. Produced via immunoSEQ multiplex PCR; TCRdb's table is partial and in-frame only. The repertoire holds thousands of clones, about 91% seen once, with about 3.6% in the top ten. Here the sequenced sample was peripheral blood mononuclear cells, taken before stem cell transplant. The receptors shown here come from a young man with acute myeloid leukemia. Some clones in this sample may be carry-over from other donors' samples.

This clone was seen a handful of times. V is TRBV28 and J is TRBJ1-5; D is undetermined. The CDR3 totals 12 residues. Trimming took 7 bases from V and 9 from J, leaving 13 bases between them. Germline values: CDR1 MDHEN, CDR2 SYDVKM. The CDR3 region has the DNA TGTGCCAGCACACTACCGAGAGGGCCCCAGCATTTT. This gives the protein CASTLPRGPQHF.

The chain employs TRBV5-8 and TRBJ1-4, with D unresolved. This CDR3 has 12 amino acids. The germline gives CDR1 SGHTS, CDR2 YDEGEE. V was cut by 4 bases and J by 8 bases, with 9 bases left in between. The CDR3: CASSRVGEKLFF. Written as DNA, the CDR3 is TGTGCCAGCAGCCGCGTGGGGGAAAAACTGTTTTTT.